The clone carrying this T cell receptor beta chain was picked up many times. These data are taken from a study of T-cell reconstitution after alpha-beta-depleted transplantation in children. Trimming took 4 bases from V and 5 from J, leaving 18 bases between them. The CDR3 consists of 15 residues. The germline CDR1 and CDR2 sequences are SGHRS and YFSETQ. This sample's TCRbeta library carried unique molecular identifier barcodes. TCRdb re-called the PCR reads through MiXCR, storing one row per CDR3 protein. The table has some 490,000 distinct CDR3 sequences, roughly an eighth seen once. This chain links TRBV5-1 with TRBJ1-1; D is perhaps TRBD1 (5 bases). The TCR originated in a human donor who donated a stem cell graft to a child with combined immunodeficiency. The source was PBMCs from the stem cell graft donor, collected from the stem cell graft. The CDR3 here is CASSRDEGRLTEAFF. In DNA, the CDR3 is TGCGCCAGCAGCAGGGACGAGGGGAGATTGACTGAAGCTTTCTTT. Full variable domain (rest looked up from reference TRBV5-1 and TRBJ1-1): KAGVTQTPRYLIKTRGQQVTLSCSPISGHRSVSWYQQTPGQGLQFLFEYFSETQRNKGNFPGRFSGRQFSNSRSEMNVSTLELGDSALYLCASSRDEGRLTEAFFGQGTRLTVV.